This TCR beta chain was recovered during a study of T-cell memory formation after mild COVID-19. The CDR3 length is 16 residues. The V end was cut by 4 bases, the J end by 0 bases, with 13 bases between. In germline, CDR1 is KGHSH, CDR2 LQKENI. The 5'RACE method, run with constant-segment primers, produced TCR alpha and TCR beta cDNA libraries (carrying sample barcodes and UMIs). TCRdb reprocessed the 5' RACE reads via MiXCR and lists one record per CDR3 protein. The sample lists a few hundred thousand distinct CDR3 sequences, roughly 20% occurring once. The sequenced material came from PBMCs or a T cell subset sorted from them (not recorded which). The sequence derives from an adult woman who had mild COVID-19 (a few samples of this study predate the infection). Cell type and time point are not known. This chain uses TRBV18 with TRBJ2-1; a weak D match, TRBD1 (6 bases). The CDR3 protein is CASSLVGALSYNEQFF. CDR3 bases: TGTGCCAGCTCACTGGTGGGGGCCCTCTCCTACAATGAGCAGTTCTTC. The full variable domain, in which reference TRBV18 and TRBJ2-1 provide the parts outside the CDR3, is NAGVMQNPRHLVRRRGQEARLRCSPMKGHSHVYWYRQLPEEGLKFMVYLQKENIIDESGMPKERFSAEFPKEGPSILRIQQVVRGDSAAYFCASSLVGALSYNEQFFGPGTRLTVL.